This T cell receptor (beta chain) came from a study of blood T cell repertoires in COVID-19 (dated by TCRdb to about 2020). Regarding the study in general: The collaborator samples originated in the United States, Italy and Spain and spanned the acute and convalescent phases of COVID-19. The samples were drawn from two sources: the first 160 participants of the ongoing ImmuneRACE study, and 950 to 1,500 subjects contributed by 6 global collaborators. The material from the prospective study consisted of cDNA or gDNA derived from T cells, B-cell-depleted T cells, or PBMCs. Nearly every sample came with metadata listing a de-identified subject ID, COVID-19 status, age in years and sex. Deeply sampled blood TCRbeta repertoires from subjects exposed to, actively infected with, or recovered from COVID-19 were included in the dataset. HLA class I and class II types, where available, came from metadata supplied by the sample provider rather than from assay-based typing. The repertoires were released in a freely available public database intended as a resource for research on the immune response to SARS-CoV-2. The full study reports these points: How much clinical and demographic metadata was included differed by source and by participant, and the metadata was provided uncurated.

TCRbeta CDR3 regions were amplified from genomic DNA using the immunoSEQ Assay, a bias-controlled multiplex PCR. Per the source publication's procedure: The number of nucleated cells in each sample was estimated by amplification of reference gene primers within the assay. Sequence reads were collapsed and filtered to measure the absolute abundance of every unique TCRbeta CDR3 rearrangement. For each sample, productive Simpson clonality was calculated by taking the square root of Simpson's diversity index across productive rearrangements. TCRdb limited this immuneACCESS table to in-frame rearrangements with V and J called. A share of clones is missing; checked studies link under half to unresolved V genes, and the rest is unexplained. The V and J calls and clone size were taken over from that table, and D and trimming were inferred from the DNA. The table for this sample lists 150,000 to 200,000 clones; roughly 80% of them were counted only once. The ten biggest clones cover about 7.8% of the sample.

Turning to this clone: Its antigen target is currently unknown. No much larger clonotype is one base removed from it; base qualities were not supplied.

Whole blood was collected in K2EDTA tubes by collaborating institutions according to the institutions' own protocols. For TCRbeta analysis, collaborators shipped samples in one of three forms: frozen whole blood, isolated PBMCs, or DNA extracted from either of those sample types. CDR1 is given as SNHLY and CDR2 as FYNNEI, both from the germline V gene. Including cysteine and phenylalanine, the CDR3 has 13 amino acids. Only the CDR3 DNA stays, 39 bases, in frame from base 1. V is reduced by 7 bases and J by 2 bases, leaving a spacing of 9 bases between them. Sequencing was carried out using peripheral blood. The sequence joins TRBV2 to TRBJ1-3; no D gene is confidently identified. The TCR originated in a man aged 60 to 75 with acute or convalescent COVID-19. The DNA sequence is as follows: TGTGCCAGCACGGAGGAAACTGGAAACACCATATATTTT. This translates into CASTEETGNTIYF.